This entry lists 21 T cell receptor beta chains sequenced from one sample in a study of cytomegalovirus exposure and HLA in healthy donors. In the PCR, 60 Vbeta and 13 Jbeta primers were used. The assay was immunoSEQ multiplex PCR, and TCRdb's table has in-frame clones only and misses some. The sample yields under 250,000 clones, roughly 80% seen once. The sequenced sample consisted of PBMCs. These TCRs come from a man aged 45 to 65 in good health and CMV-seronegative.

The V gene is TRBV28, the J gene TRBJ1-1; 7 bases are a match to TRBD1. The CDR3 sequence is 16 residues long. The germline gives CDR1 MDHEN, CDR2 SYDVKM. After removal of 6 bases from V and 7 bases from J, the junction contained 17 bases not matched to a gene. The CDR3 spells CASRRIVGGDRGEAFF. The DNA for the CDR3 is TGTGCCAGCAGGAGGATTGTCGGGGGGGACAGAGGTGAAGCTTTCTTT.

This clone was recorded once. Written as DNA, the CDR3 is TGTGCCAGTAGTTCCAGACTAGCGGGAAGGGTTTCAGATACGCAGTATTTT. It is translated as CASSSRLAGRVSDTQYF. V usage is TRBV19 and J usage is TRBJ2-3, with 11 bases aligning to TRBD2. The V gene's germline CDR1 is LNHDA and CDR2 SQIVND (reference sequence). The CDR3 has 17 residues. J lost 4 bases, V lost 5 bases, and 11 bases had no gene match.

The V and J genes are TRBV11-3 and TRBJ2-2; a possible D gene is TRBD1 (6 bases). CDR3 size: 17 residues. From germline, CDR1 is SGHNT and CDR2 YENEEA. V lost 1 base, J lost 0 bases, and 12 bases lay in between. The CDR3 region has the DNA TGTGCCAGCAGCTTAGGAGGGACACGCACGAACACCGGGGAGCTGTTTTTT. Translation: CASSLGGTRTNTGELFF.

This clone was recorded a few times. The V call is TRBV9, the J call TRBJ1-5; 8 nucleotides align to TRBD1. Germline CDR1 SGDLS, CDR2 YYNGEE. V was pared by 5 bases and J by 5 bases, with 3 bases of the junction left unmatched. CDR3 length: 13 amino acids. Written as DNA, the CDR3 is TGTGCCAGCAGTAAACAGGGGGATCAGCCCCAGCATTTT. Its protein product is CASSKQGDQPQHF.

V gene TRBV6-5 combines with J gene TRBJ1-2, with 10 nucleotides matching TRBD1. The CDR3 is 14 residues long. Per the germline V gene, CDR1 is MNHEY and CDR2 is SVGAGI. The V and J ends lost 2 bases and 6 bases, in that order; junction bases with no gene match: 3. The CDR3 reads CASSYGDRGHGYTF. CDR3 bases: TGTGCCAGCAGTTACGGGGACAGGGGCCATGGCTACACCTTC.

In nucleotides, the CDR3 is TGTGCCAGCAGCTCCAGGGGGCTGGTCTCTCACGAGCAGTACTTC. Translating it yields CASSSRGLVSHEQYF. The chain joins TRBV5-6 to TRBJ2-7, with TRBD1 identical over 8 bases. The V gene's germline CDR1 is SGHDT and CDR2 YYEEEE. The ends lost 3 bases at V and 5 bases at J; junction bases unmatched: 10. This CDR3 region has 15 residues.

V usage is TRBV7-6 and J usage is TRBJ1-1; D gene ambiguous. Deletions cut 0 bases from V and 4 bases from J, with 9 bases between. Germline CDR1 is SGHVS and CDR2 is FNYEAQ. The CDR3 sequence is 14 residues long. As DNA, the CDR3 is TGTGCCAGCAGCTTAGCGCCAGGCACCACTGAAGCTTTCTTT. It specifies CASSLAPGTTEAFF.

This chain uses TRBV5-1 with TRBJ2-4; 10 nucleotides align to TRBD2. Trimming took 4 bases from V and 0 from J; bases not matched to a gene: 10. Germline V gene data show CDR1 as SGHRS and CDR2 as YFSETQ. The CDR3 spans 18 residues. The CDR3 nucleotides are TGCGCCAGCAGCCCAGGACTAGCGGACACCCTAGCCAAAAACATTCAGTACTTC. It encodes CASSPGLADTLAKNIQYF. The full variable domain, completed using reference TRBV5-1 and TRBJ2-4, is KAGVTQTPRYLIKTRGQQVTLSCSPISGHRSVSWYQQTPGQGLQFLFEYFSETQRNKGNFPGRFSGRQFSNSRSEMNVSTLELGDSALYLCASSPGLADTLAKNIQYFGAGTRLSVL.

This chain's CDR3 is CASSIDSSGGRYEQFF. The DNA for the CDR3 is TGTGCCAGTAGTATAGATTCTAGCGGGGGGCGATATGAGCAGTTCTTC. The chain uses TRBV19 and TRBJ2-1, with 11 bases fitting TRBD2. With 0 bases clipped from V and 8 bases from J, the junction kept 6 bases outside the gene matches. The CDR3 runs 16 residues. Germline assignment: CDR1 LNHDA and CDR2 SQIVND (reference sequence).

This chain joins TRBV28 and TRBJ2-7, with 9 bases fitting TRBD1. J gave up 3 bases and V 2 bases, and 11 bases lay outside the gene matches. The CDR3 has 17 amino acids. Germline V lookup: CDR1 MDHEN, CDR2 SYDVKM. CDR3 nucleotide sequence: TGTGCCAGCAGTTTACGAATCCGGGACAGGGAACTCTACGAGCAGTACTTC. This codes for CASSLRIRDRELYEQYF. Full variable domain (remainder filled in from reference TRBV28 and TRBJ2-7): DVKVTQSSRYLVKRTGEKVFLECVQDMDHENMFWYRQDPGLGLRLIYFSYDVKMKEKGDIPEGYSVSREKKERFSLILESASTNQTSMYLCASSLRIRDRELYEQYFGPGTRLTVT.

This clone was seen only once. Other nucleotide sequences in the sample specify the same CDR3. The rearrangement uses TRBV28 and TRBJ1-2, with D perhaps matching TRBD1 (6 bases). The CDR3 sequence is 13 residues long. V was trimmed by 3 bases and J by 2 bases, leaving 7 bases between them. CDR1 and CDR2 (germline): MDHEN, SYDVKM. Here the CDR3 reads CASSFQGNYGYTF. In DNA, the CDR3 is TGTGCCAGCAGTTTTCAGGGGAACTATGGCTACACCTTC.

This clone has only a few counts. CDR3 loop: CASSSQGPSRPQHF. The CDR3 DNA is TGTGCCAGCAGTTCCCAGGGGCCATCACGGCCCCAGCATTTT. The V call is TRBV28, the J call TRBJ1-5; a weak D match, TRBD1 (6 bases). Germline loops: CDR1 MDHEN, CDR2 SYDVKM. V lost 4 bases and J lost 9, with 16 bases in between. The CDR3 runs 14 residues.

This chain links TRBV7-3 with TRBJ2-7, with 8 nucleotides matching TRBD2. Trimming cost V 6 bases and J 6 bases; bases outside gene matches: 10. The germline V gene has CDR1 SGHTA and CDR2 FQGTGA. The CDR3 is 14 amino acids. CDR3 in DNA: TGTGCCAGCAGTCAAACTAGCGGAACGGCCGAGCAGTACTTC. It encodes CASSQTSGTAEQYF.

The V and J genes are TRBV5-1 and TRBJ1-1, with a tentative D call TRBD1 (6 bases). Trimming shortened V by 4 bases and J by 6 bases, and 16 bases separated the two germline ends. Germline-derived CDR1 and CDR2 are SGHRS and YFSETQ. The CDR3 is made up of 14 amino acids. This CDR3 reads CASSTASGVPEAFF. As DNA, the CDR3 is TGCGCCAGCAGCACCGCCTCAGGGGTTCCTGAAGCTTTCTTT. Full variable domain (remainder filled in from reference TRBV5-1 and TRBJ1-1): KAGVTQTPRYLIKTRGQQVTLSCSPISGHRSVSWYQQTPGQGLQFLFEYFSETQRNKGNFPGRFSGRQFSNSRSEMNVSTLELGDSALYLCASSTASGVPEAFFGQGTRLTVV.

The genes are TRBV29-1 and TRBJ2-5; 8 bases line up with TRBD2. The CDR3 is 14 amino acids. J gave up 5 bases and V 4 bases, and 9 bases lay outside the gene matches. Germline CDR1 SQVTM, CDR2 ANQGSEA. Written as DNA, the CDR3 is TGCAGCGTTGCAACTAGCGGCCCCGAGGAGACCCAGTACTTC. This encodes CSVATSGPEETQYF.

The V gene is TRBV5-6, the J gene TRBJ2-7; 14 bases align to TRBD2. Germline CDR1 and CDR2: SGHDT and YYEEEE. With 2 bases clipped from V and 0 bases from J, the junction kept 7 bases outside the gene matches. The CDR3 totals 18 residues. The CDR3 here is CASSFRTSGRPRSYEQYF. DNA of the CDR3: TGTGCCAGCAGCTTTCGGACTAGCGGGAGGCCTCGCTCCTACGAGCAGTACTTC. The whole variable domain, remainder taken from reference TRBV5-6 and TRBJ2-7, is DAGVTQSPTHLIKTRGQQVTLRCSPKSGHDTVSWYQQALGQGPQFIFQYYEEEERQRGNFPDRFSGHQFPNYSSELNVNALLLGDSALYLCASSFRTSGRPRSYEQYFGPGTRLTVT.

This sequence joins TRBV4-2 and TRBJ2-7, with 8 positions matching TRBD2. CDR3 size: 16 residues. J gave up 1 base and V 1 base, and 6 bases lay outside the gene matches. CDR1 LGHNA and CDR2 YNFKEQ come from the germline V gene. CDR3 sequence (DNA): TGTGCCAGCAGCCAAGCGAGGGCGGGAGGTTCCTACGAGCAGTACTTC. It specifies CASSQARAGGSYEQYF.

The chain has TRBV29-1 and TRBJ2-5, with unresolved D. Germline-derived CDR1 and CDR2 are SQVTM and ANQGSEA. This CDR3 is 14 amino acids long. V was clipped by 3 bases and J by 1 base, with 12 bases between them. The CDR3 loop reads CSVDGARVQETQYF. The CDR3 bases are TGCAGCGTTGACGGTGCTCGGGTCCAAGAGACCCAGTACTTC.

The J gene is TRBJ2-5, the V gene TRBV27, with TRBD2 identical over 7 bases. From germline, CDR1 is MNHEY and CDR2 SMNVEV (reference sequence). CDR3 length: 13 residues. J lost 5 bases, V lost 6 bases, and 6 bases had no gene match. In DNA, the CDR3 is TGTGCCAGCAGGGCGGGAGCATCTGAGACCCAGTACTTC. Residues: CASRAGASETQYF.

The chain employs TRBV7-8 and TRBJ2-1, with TRBD2 identical over 10 bases. Germline V gene sequence: CDR1 SGHVS, CDR2 FQNEAQ. The CDR3 loop spans 18 amino acids. Germline trimming cut 2 bases from V and 4 bases from J; bases unmatched to any gene: 11. CDR3 sequence (DNA): TGTGCCAGCAGCTTACTTGATCAACTAGCGGGGAAGTACAATGAGCAGTTCTTC. It codes for CASSLLDQLAGKYNEQFF.

The J gene is TRBJ2-1, the V gene TRBV4-2; 8 nucleotides agree with TRBD2. The CDR3 is 18 amino acids. Germline CDR1 is LGHNA and CDR2 is YNFKEQ. Trimming removed 6 bases from V and 7 bases from J; junction bases left unmatched: 20. CDR3 residues: CASRPRRSFLAGGNEQFF. CDR3 nucleotide sequence: TGTGCCAGCAGGCCAAGAAGGTCGTTCCTAGCGGGTGGGAATGAGCAGTTCTTC.